The entry below describes one T cell receptor (beta chain). This record comes from a study of T cell responses to AZD1222 COVID-19 vaccine. The CDR3 is made up of 14 amino acids. CDR1 and CDR2 (germline): PRHDT, FYEKMQ (reference sequence). The V and J ends lost 2 bases and 6 bases respectively, with 13 bases between them. Produced via immunoSEQ multiplex PCR; TCRdb's table is partial and in-frame only. Of about 120,000 clones in the sample, 80% to 90% are singletons; the top ten hold roughly 8.4%. This specimen was peripheral blood, taken on day 0 of AZD1222 vaccination. V gene TRBV13 combines with J gene TRBJ1-2; no reliable D call. This clonotype was obtained from an adult in good health. CDR3 sequence: CASSLLIRDDGYTF. DNA of the CDR3: TGTGCCAGCAGCTTACTAATTAGGGATGATGGCTACACCTTC.